The 14 T cell receptor beta chains below all came from one sample that was sequenced in a study of cytomegalovirus exposure and HLA in healthy donors. Libraries were prepared by immunoSEQ multiplex PCR; TCRdb keeps only in-frame clonotypes and omits some of them. Here the sample spans 110,000 to 150,000 clones, less than 95% being singletons. The specimen sequenced was PBMCs. The receptors here all came from a man in his late teens or twenties in good health and CMV-seropositive.

This clone showed up just once. The chain links TRBV18 to TRBJ2-7; D might be TRBD1 (6 bases). Trimming pared 3 bases from V and 5 bases from J, leaving 17 bases between. The CDR3 runs to 15 residues. The V gene's germline CDR1 is KGHSH and CDR2 LQKENI. The CDR3 nucleotides are TGTGCCAGCTCACCCCGCGGTACTCCAGGGGACGAGCAGTACTTC. Protein: CASSPRGTPGDEQYF.

Here the CDR3 DNA reads TGTGCCAGCAGTGGGGATAGCGGGGACGAGCAGTACTTC. It is translated as CASSGDSGDEQYF. This chain uses TRBV2 with TRBJ2-7; 8 positions agree with TRBD2. CDR1 is SNHLY and CDR2 is FYNNEI in the germline V gene. This CDR3 has 13 amino acids. Trimming removed 4 bases from V and 5 bases from J; junction bases left unmatched: 4.

The chain combines TRBV2 with TRBJ1-5, with D possibly being TRBD1 (6 bases). The V end lost 7 bases, the J end lost 4 bases, and 14 bases lay between the germline ends. There are 14 residues in the CDR3. The germline V gene encodes CDR1 SNHLY and CDR2 FYNNEI. The CDR3 sequence is CASNRARGNQPQHF. CDR3 sequence (DNA): TGTGCCAGCAATCGGGCTAGGGGGAATCAGCCCCAGCATTTT.

This chain links TRBV10-3 with TRBJ2-1, with 8 bases that match TRBD2. The CDR3 has 16 amino acids. V lost 0 bases, J lost 6 bases, and 7 bases stayed unmatched. Germline V gene lookup returns CDR1 ENHRY and CDR2 SYGVKD. Here the CDR3 DNA reads TGTGCCATCAGTGAGTCGGGAGCGGGAGCGGTCAATGAGCAGTTCTTC. Protein sequence: CAISESGAGAVNEQFF.

This clone was seen just once. This chain joins TRBV5-1 and TRBJ1-4, with TRBD1 as a possible D gene (5 bases). In germline, CDR1 is SGHRS, CDR2 YFSETQ. V gave up 5 bases and J gave up 8 bases, with 13 bases separating them. This CDR3 is built from 13 residues. This chain's CDR3 is CASSREGREKLFF. The DNA for the CDR3 is TGCGCCAGCAGTCGGGAGGGGCGCGAAAAACTGTTTTTT. Filled out from reference TRBV5-1 and TRBJ1-4, the complete variable domain reads KAGVTQTPRYLIKTRGQQVTLSCSPISGHRSVSWYQQTPGQGLQFLFEYFSETQRNKGNFPGRFSGRQFSNSRSEMNVSTLELGDSALYLCASSREGREKLFFGSGTQLSVL.

J is TRBJ2-7 and V is TRBV20-1, with D unclear. CDR1 is DFQATT, CDR2 SNEGSKA, per germline (reference sequence). Trimming pared 2 bases from V and 3 bases from J, leaving 5 bases between. The CDR3 runs 11 residues. CDR3: CSARHGYEQYF. CDR3 DNA sequence: TGCAGTGCTAGACACGGCTACGAGCAGTACTTC.

The chain links TRBV27 to TRBJ1-5, with 9 bases matching TRBD1. The V gene's germline CDR1 is MNHEY and CDR2 SMNVEV (reference sequence). V was pared by 3 bases and J by 6 bases, with 3 bases of the junction left unmatched. The CDR3 spans 14 residues. CDR3 amino acids: CASSLGTGFQPQHF. DNA of the CDR3: TGTGCCAGCAGTTTGGGGACAGGGTTTCAGCCCCAGCATTTT.

In this sample, this clone turned up a few times. The V and J genes are TRBV28 and TRBJ1-1; a possible D gene is TRBD1 (5 bases). V lost 3 bases, J lost 8 bases, and 10 bases lay in between. Germline V gives CDR1 MDHEN, CDR2 SYDVKM. The CDR3 has 12 amino acids. The CDR3 DNA is TGTGCCAGCAGTTTCCCCGCAGGGGAAGCTTTCTTT. Amino acid sequence: CASSFPAGEAFF.

The genes are TRBV4-2 and TRBJ1-2, with D tentatively TRBD1 (6 bases). Per the germline V gene, CDR1 is LGHNA and CDR2 is YNFKEQ. This CDR3 region has 15 residues. The germline V and J ends were trimmed by 7 bases and 0 bases, with 15 bases remaining between them. CDR3 DNA sequence: TGTGCCAGCACCCTAGAACAGGGATCTAACTATGGCTACACCTTC. It is translated as CASTLEQGSNYGYTF.

The rearrangement links TRBV6-6 to TRBJ2-5, with 7 bases identical to TRBD2. V shed 10 bases, J shed 4 bases, and the junction held 12 bases outside the gene matches. The CDR3 runs 14 residues. The V gene's germline CDR1 is MNHNY and CDR2 SVGAGI (reference sequence). CDR3 sequence: CATKPGGMGETQYF. DNA for the CDR3: TGTGCCACCAAACCCGGGGGGATGGGAGAGACCCAGTACTTC.

V and J are TRBV10-1 and TRBJ2-3; D perhaps matches TRBD1 (6 bases). This CDR3 contains 15 residues. The V gene's germline CDR1 is WNHNN and CDR2 SYGVQD (reference sequence). The V end lost 0 bases, the J end lost 2 bases, and 9 bases lay between the germline ends. In nucleotides, the CDR3 is TGCGCCAGCAGTGAGTCTGACAGGATCACAGATACGCAGTATTTT. Translated: CASSESDRITDTQYF.

The J gene is TRBJ2-1, the V gene TRBV9, with 11 bases identical to TRBD2. The CDR3 covers 19 residues. The V and J ends lost 5 bases and 7 bases, in that order; junction bases with no gene match: 20. Germline assignment: CDR1 SGDLS and CDR2 YYNGEE. Here the CDR3 DNA reads TGTGCCAGCAGTACCCCCGGGGGACTAGCGGAGAATCTAGAAAATGAGCAGTTCTTC. Translated, it gives CASSTPGGLAENLENEQFF. Variable domain in full (rest from reference TRBV9 and TRBJ2-1): DSGVTQTPKHLITATGQRVTLRCSPRSGDLSVYWYQQSLDQGLQFLIQYYNGEERAKGNILERFSAQQFPDLHSELNLSSLELGDSALYFCASSTPGGLAENLENEQFFGPGTRLTVL.

This chain uses TRBV19 with TRBJ2-1, with 9 bases aligning to TRBD1. Germline assignment: CDR1 LNHDA and CDR2 SQIVND (reference sequence). The CDR3 totals 16 residues. The J segment lost 8 bases and the V segment lost 4 bases, leaving 12 bases of the junction unmatched. CDR3 in DNA: TGTGCCAGTAGTAGTTTGTCGGGACAGGGAAAGGATGAGCAGTTCTTC. It is translated as CASSSLSGQGKDEQFF.

J is TRBJ2-2 and V is TRBV5-6, with a tentative D call TRBD2 (6 bases). This CDR3 comprises 18 residues. V was cut by 4 bases and J by 1 base, with 20 bases left in between. CDR1 and CDR2 from the germline V gene are SGHDT and YYEEEE. The CDR3 region has the DNA TGTGCCAGCAGCCCCCCCGATGAGACTAGGCGGAACACCGGGGAGCTGTTTTTT. Its protein is CASSPPDETRRNTGELFF.